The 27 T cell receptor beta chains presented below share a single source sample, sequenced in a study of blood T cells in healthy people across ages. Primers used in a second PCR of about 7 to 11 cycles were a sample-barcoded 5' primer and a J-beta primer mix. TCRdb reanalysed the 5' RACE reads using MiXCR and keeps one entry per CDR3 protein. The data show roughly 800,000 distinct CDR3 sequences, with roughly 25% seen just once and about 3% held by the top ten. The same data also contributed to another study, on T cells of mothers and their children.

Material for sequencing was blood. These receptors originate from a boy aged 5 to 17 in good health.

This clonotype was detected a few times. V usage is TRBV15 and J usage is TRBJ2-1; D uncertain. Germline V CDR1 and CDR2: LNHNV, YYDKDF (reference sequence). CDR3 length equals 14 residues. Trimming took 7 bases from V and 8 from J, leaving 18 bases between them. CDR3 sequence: CATNERRRRDEQFF. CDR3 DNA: TGTGCCACCAATGAGCGACGTAGAAGGGATGAGCAGTTCTTC.

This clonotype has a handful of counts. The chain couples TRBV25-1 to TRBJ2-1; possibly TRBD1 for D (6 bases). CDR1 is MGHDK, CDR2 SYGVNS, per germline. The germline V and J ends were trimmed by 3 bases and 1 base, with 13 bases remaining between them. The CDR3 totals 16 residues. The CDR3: CASSDSGQTSYNEQFF. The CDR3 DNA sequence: TGTGCCAGCAGTGACTCCGGACAGACTTCCTACAATGAGCAGTTCTTC. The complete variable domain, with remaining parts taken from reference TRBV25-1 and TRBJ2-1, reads EADIYQTPRYLVIGTGKKITLECSQTMGHDKMYWYQQDPGMELHLIHYSYGVNSTEKGDLSSESTVSRIRTEHFPLTLESARPSHTSQYLCASSDSGQTSYNEQFFGPGTRLTVL.

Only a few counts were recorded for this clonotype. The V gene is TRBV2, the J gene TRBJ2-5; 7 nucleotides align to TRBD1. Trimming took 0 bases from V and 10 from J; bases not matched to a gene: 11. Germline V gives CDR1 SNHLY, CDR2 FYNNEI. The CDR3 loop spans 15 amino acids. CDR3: CASSEALDRQGDQYF. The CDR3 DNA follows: TGTGCCAGCAGTGAAGCGCTTGACCGTCAGGGGGACCAGTACTTC.

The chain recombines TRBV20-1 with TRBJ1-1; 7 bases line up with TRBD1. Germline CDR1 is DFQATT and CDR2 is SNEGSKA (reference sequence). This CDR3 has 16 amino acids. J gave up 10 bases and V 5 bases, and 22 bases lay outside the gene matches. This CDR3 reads CSAGRSQGPPESVAFF. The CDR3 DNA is TGCAGTGCTGGACGCTCACAGGGGCCGCCAGAGTCGGTAGCTTTCTTT.

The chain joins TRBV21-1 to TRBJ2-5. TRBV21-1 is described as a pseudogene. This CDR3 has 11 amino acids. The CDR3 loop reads CAPDQQETQYF. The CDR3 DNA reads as TGTGCACCAGATCAGCAAGAGACCCAGTACTTC.

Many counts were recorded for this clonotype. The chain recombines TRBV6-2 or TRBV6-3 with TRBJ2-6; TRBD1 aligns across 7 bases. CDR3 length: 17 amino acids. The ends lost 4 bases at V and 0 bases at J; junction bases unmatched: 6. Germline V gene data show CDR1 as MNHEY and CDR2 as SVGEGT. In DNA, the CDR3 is TGTGCCAGCAGTTTCCGGACAGGCAGCTCTGGGGCCAACGTCCTGACTTTC. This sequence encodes CASSFRTGSSGANVLTF.

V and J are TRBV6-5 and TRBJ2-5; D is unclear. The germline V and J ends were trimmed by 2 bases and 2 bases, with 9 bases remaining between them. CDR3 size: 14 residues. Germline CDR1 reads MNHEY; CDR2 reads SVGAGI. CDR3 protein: CASSYGSGQETQYF. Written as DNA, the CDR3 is TGTGCCAGCAGTTACGGGTCTGGACAAGAGACCCAGTACTTC.

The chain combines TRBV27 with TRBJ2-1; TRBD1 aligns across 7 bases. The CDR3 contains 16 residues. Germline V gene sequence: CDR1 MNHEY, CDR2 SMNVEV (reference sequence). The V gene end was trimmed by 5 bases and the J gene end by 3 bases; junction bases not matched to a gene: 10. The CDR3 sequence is CASSALGTVYYNEQFF. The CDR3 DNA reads TGTGCCAGCAGTGCCCTCGGGACAGTATACTACAATGAGCAGTTCTTC.

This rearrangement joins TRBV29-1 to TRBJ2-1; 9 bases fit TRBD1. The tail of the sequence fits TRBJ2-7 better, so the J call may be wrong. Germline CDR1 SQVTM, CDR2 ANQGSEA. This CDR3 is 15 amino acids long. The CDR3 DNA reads TGCAGCGTTGAAGCAGGGACAGGGCCCTACTACGAGCAGTACTTC. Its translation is CSVEAGTGPYYEQYF.

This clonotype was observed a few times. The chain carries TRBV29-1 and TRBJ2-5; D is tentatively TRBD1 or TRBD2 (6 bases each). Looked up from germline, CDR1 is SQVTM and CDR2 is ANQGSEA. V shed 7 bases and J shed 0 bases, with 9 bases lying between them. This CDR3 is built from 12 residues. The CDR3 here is CSAGAYQETQYF. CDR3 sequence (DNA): TGCAGCGCGGGGGCGTACCAAGAGACCCAGTACTTC.

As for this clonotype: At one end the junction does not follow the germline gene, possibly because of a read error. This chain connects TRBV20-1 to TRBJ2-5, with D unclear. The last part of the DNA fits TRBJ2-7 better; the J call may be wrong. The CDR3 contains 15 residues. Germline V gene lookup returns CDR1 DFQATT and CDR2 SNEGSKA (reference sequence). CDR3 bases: TGCAGTGCCAGAGGCGTGACGGTGGGTTTGAACGAGCAGTACTTC. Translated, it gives CSARGVTVGLNEQYF.

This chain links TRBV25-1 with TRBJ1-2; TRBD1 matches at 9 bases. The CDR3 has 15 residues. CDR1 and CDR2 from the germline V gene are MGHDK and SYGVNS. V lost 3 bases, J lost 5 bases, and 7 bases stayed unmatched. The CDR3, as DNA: TGTGCCAGCAGTGAGCCGGGACAGGGTTGGTATGGCTACACCTTC. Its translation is CASSEPGQGWYGYTF.

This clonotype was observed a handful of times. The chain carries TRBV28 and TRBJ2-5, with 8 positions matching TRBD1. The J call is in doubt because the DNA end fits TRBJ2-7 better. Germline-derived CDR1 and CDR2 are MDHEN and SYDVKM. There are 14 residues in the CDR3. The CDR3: CASRGTGSLYEQYF. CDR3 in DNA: TGTGCCAGCAGGGGGACAGGATCGCTCTACGAGCAGTACTTC.

The CDR3 region is CASSSGQLANTGELFF. The DNA of the CDR3 is TGCGCCAGCAGCTCGGGACAGCTTGCGAACACCGGGGAGCTGTTTTTT. V usage is TRBV5-1 and J usage is TRBJ2-2; 7 bases agree with TRBD1. The J segment lost 0 bases and the V segment lost 3 bases, leaving 5 bases of the junction unmatched. The CDR3 runs to 16 residues. Germline values: CDR1 SGHRS, CDR2 YFSETQ.

The CDR3 loop is CAGAGQGPIEDEQYF. In DNA form, the CDR3 reads TGTGCCGGGGCCGGACAGGGGCCGATCGAGGACGAGCAGTACTTC. The chain joins TRBV2 to TRBJ2-7; TRBD1 agrees at 9 bases. The J segment lost 5 bases and the V segment lost 11 bases, leaving 16 bases of the junction unmatched. The CDR3 is 15 amino acids. Per germline, CDR1 SNHLY and CDR2 FYNNEI.

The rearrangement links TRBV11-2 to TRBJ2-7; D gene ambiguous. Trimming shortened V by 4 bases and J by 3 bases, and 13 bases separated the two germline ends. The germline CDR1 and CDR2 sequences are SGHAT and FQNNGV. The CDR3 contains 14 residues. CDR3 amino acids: CASSSVGLIYEQYF. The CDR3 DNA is TGTGCCAGCAGCTCAGTAGGTTTGATCTACGAGCAGTACTTC.

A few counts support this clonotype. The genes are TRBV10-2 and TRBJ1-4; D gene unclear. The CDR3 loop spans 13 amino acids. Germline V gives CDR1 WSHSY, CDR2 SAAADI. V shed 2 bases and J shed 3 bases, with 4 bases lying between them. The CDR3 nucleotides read TGCGCCAGCAGTGAGAATTCTAATGAAAAACTGTTTTTT. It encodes CASSENSNEKLFF.

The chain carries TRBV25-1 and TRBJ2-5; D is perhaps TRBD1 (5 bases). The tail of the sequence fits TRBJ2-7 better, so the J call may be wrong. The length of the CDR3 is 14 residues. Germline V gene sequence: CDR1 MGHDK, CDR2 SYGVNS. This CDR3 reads CASSGIGASYEQYF. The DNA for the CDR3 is TGTGCCAGCAGTGGTATAGGGGCGTCCTACGAGCAGTACTTC.

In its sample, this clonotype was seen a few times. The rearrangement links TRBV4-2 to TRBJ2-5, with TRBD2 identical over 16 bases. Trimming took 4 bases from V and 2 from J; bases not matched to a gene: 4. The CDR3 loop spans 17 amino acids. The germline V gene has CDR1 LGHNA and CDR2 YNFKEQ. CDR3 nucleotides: TGTGCCAGCAGCCCCCGGGGACTAGCGGGGGGGCAAGAGACCCAGTACTTC. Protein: CASSPRGLAGGQETQYF.

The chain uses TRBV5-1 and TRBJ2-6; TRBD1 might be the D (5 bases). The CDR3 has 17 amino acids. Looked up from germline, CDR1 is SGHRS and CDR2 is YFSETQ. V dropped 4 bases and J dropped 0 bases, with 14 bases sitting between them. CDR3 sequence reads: CASSVRSRDSGANVLTF. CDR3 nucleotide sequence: TGCGCCAGCAGCGTGCGATCCAGGGACTCTGGGGCCAACGTCCTGACTTTC. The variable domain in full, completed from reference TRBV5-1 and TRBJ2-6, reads KAGVTQTPRYLIKTRGQQVTLSCSPISGHRSVSWYQQTPGQGLQFLFEYFSETQRNKGNFPGRFSGRQFSNSRSEMNVSTLELGDSALYLCASSVRSRDSGANVLTFGAGSRLTVL.

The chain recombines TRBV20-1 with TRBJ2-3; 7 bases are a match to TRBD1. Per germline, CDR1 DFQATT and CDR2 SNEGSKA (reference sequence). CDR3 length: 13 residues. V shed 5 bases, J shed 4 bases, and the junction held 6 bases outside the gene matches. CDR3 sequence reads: CSADRVLSDTQYF. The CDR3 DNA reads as TGCAGTGCTGACAGGGTTCTTTCAGATACGCAGTATTTT.

DNA of the CDR3: TGTGCCAGCAGTGAGAGATCCGAGCAGTTCTTC. It translates to CASSERSEQFF. This rearrangement joins TRBV2 to TRBJ2-1; D remains unclear. V shed 3 bases and J shed 10 bases, with 7 bases lying between them. CDR1 SNHLY and CDR2 FYNNEI come from the germline V gene. The CDR3 has 11 residues. The variable domain in full, completed from reference TRBV2 and TRBJ2-1, reads EPEVTQTPSHQVTQMGQEVILRCVPISNHLYFYWYRQILGQKVEFLVSFYNNEISEKSEIFDDQFSVERPDGSNFTLKIRSTKLEDSAMYFCASSERSEQFFGPGTRLTVL.

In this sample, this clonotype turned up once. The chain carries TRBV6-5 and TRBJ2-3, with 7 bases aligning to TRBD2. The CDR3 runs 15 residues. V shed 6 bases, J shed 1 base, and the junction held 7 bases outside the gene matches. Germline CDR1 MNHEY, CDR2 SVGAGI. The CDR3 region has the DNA TGTGCCAGCAGACGCGGGGGTCTTGGCACAGATACGCAGTATTTT. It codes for CASRRGGLGTDTQYF.

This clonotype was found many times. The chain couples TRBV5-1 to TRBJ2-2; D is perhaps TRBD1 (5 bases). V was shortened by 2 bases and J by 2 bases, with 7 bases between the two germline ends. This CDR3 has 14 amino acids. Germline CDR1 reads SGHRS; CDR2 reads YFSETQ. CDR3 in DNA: TGCGCCAGCAGCTTTCAGGGAAACACCGGGGAGCTGTTTTTT. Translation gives CASSFQGNTGELFF.

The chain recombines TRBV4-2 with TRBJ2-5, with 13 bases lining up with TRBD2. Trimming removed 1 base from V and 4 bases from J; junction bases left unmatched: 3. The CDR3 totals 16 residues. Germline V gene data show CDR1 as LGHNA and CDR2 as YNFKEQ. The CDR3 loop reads CASSQGLAGGRETQYF. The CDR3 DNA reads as TGTGCCAGCAGCCAAGGACTAGCGGGGGGCCGAGAGACCCAGTACTTC.

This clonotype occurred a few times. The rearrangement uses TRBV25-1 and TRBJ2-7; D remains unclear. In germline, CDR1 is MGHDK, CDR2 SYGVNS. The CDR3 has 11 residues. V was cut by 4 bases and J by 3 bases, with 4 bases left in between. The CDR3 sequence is CASSVHYEQYF. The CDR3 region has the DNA TGTGCCAGCAGTGTACACTACGAGCAGTACTTC.

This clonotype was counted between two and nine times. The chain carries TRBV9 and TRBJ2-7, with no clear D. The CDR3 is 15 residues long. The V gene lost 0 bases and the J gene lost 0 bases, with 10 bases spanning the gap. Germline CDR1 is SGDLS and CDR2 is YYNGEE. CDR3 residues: CASSVGSGSSYEQYF. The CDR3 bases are TGTGCCAGCAGCGTAGGCTCGGGCAGCTCCTACGAGCAGTACTTC.